Listed below are T cell receptor beta chains from one sample, sequenced in a study of shared clonotypes between healthy human individuals. Profiling relied on immunoSEQ multiplex PCR, and the TCRdb table lists in-frame clones only, not all of them. The sample lists fewer than 500,000 clones, nearly 80% seen once, with roughly an eighth in the top ten. Sequencing was performed on PBMCs. These receptors were collected from a woman aged 40 to 55 in good health. Some clones in this sample may be carry-over from other donors' samples. Both conserved end residues are part of each CDR3. Fields, in order: CDR3 protein, CDR3 DNA, V gene, clone size, D gene, J gene. D genes are given only for firm matches. Clone size is stated in some rows and not others, as once, few, many or a class when expanded.

CDR3aa: CASSVGGRDTEAFF
CDR3nt: TGTGCCAGCAGTGTCGGCGGGAGGGACACTGAAGCTTTCTTT
v_gene: TRBV9
abundance: .
d_gene: .
j_gene: TRBJ1-1

CDR3aa: CASTSRLAGGLGDEQFF
CDR3nt: TGCGCCAGCACCTCGCGGCTAGCGGGAGGGCTAGGCGATGAGCAGTTCTTC
v_gene: TRBV5-1
abundance: once
d_gene: TRBD2
j_gene: TRBJ2-1

CDR3aa: CASSLNPGASGFYNEQFF
CDR3nt: TGTGCCAGCAGCTTAAACCCCGGGGCTAGCGGCTTCTACAATGAGCAGTTCTTC
v_gene: TRBV7-3
abundance: .
d_gene: TRBD2
j_gene: TRBJ2-1

CDR3aa: CASSLAGTSLAGELFF
CDR3nt: TGTGCTAGCAGCTTAGCGGGGACTAGCCTCGCCGGGGAGCTGTTTTTT
v_gene: TRBV7-7
abundance: .
d_gene: TRBD2
j_gene: TRBJ2-2

CDR3aa: CASSRLAGGPNTGELFF
CDR3nt: TGTGCCAGCAGCCGACTAGCGGGAGGCCCTAACACCGGGGAGCTGTTTTTT
v_gene: TRBV7-9
abundance: .
d_gene: TRBD2
j_gene: TRBJ2-2

CDR3aa: CAISESGNTGELFF
CDR3nt: TGTGCCATCAGTGAGTCGGGGAACACCGGGGAGCTGTTTTTT
v_gene: TRBV10-3
abundance: .
d_gene: .
j_gene: TRBJ2-2

CDR3aa: CASRRTGTSSNEQFF
CDR3nt: TGCGCCAGCAGGCGGACCGGGACTAGTTCCAATGAGCAGTTCTTC
v_gene: TRBV5-1
abundance: .
d_gene: TRBD2
j_gene: TRBJ2-1

CDR3aa: CASGHGAGANVLTF
CDR3nt: TGTGCCAGCGGACACGGGGCGGGGGCCAACGTCCTGACTTTC
v_gene: TRBV13
abundance: .
d_gene: .
j_gene: TRBJ2-6

CDR3aa: CATSPDRGLEKLFF
CDR3nt: TGTGCCACCAGCCCGGACAGGGGGCTTGAAAAACTGTTTTTT
v_gene: TRBV15
abundance: .
d_gene: TRBD1
j_gene: TRBJ1-4

CDR3aa: CASSPGTSGTETQYF
CDR3nt: TGTGCCAGCTCACCAGGGACTAGCGGGACGGAGACCCAGTACTTC
v_gene: TRBV18
abundance: few
d_gene: TRBD2
j_gene: TRBJ2-5

CDR3aa: CASSPLGLAGAYEQYF
CDR3nt: TGTGCCAGCAGCCCTCTCGGACTAGCGGGAGCTTACGAGCAGTACTTC
v_gene: TRBV14
abundance: few
d_gene: TRBD2
j_gene: TRBJ2-7

CDR3aa: CASSPRQQETQYF
CDR3nt: TGTGCCAGCTCACCACGGCAACAAGAGACCCAGTACTTC
v_gene: TRBV18
abundance: .
d_gene: .
j_gene: TRBJ2-5

CDR3aa: CAISGNPGNTIYF
CDR3nt: TGTGCCATCAGCGGAAACCCTGGAAACACCATATATTTT
v_gene: TRBV10-3
abundance: .
d_gene: .
j_gene: TRBJ1-3

CDR3aa: CASSMFNQPQHF
CDR3nt: TGTGCCAGCAGTATGTTCAATCAGCCCCAGCATTTT
v_gene: TRBV28
abundance: .
d_gene: .
j_gene: TRBJ1-5

CDR3aa: CASSSRPATGELFF
CDR3nt: TGCGCCAGCAGCTCGCGTCCGGCGACCGGGGAGCTGTTTTTT
v_gene: TRBV5-1
abundance: few
d_gene: .
j_gene: TRBJ2-2

CDR3aa: CAIKGSGNQPQHF
CDR3nt: TGTGCCATCAAGGGGTCGGGGAATCAGCCCCAGCATTTT
v_gene: TRBV10-3
abundance: .
d_gene: .
j_gene: TRBJ1-5

CDR3aa: CASSKQGPRKPDTQYF
CDR3nt: TGTGCCAGCAGTAAGCAGGGCCCAAGGAAGCCAGATACGCAGTATTTT
v_gene: TRBV28
abundance: .
d_gene: .
j_gene: TRBJ2-3

CDR3aa: CAVGQGATYEQYF
CDR3nt: TGTGCAGTGGGGCAGGGGGCAACCTACGAGCAGTACTTC
v_gene: TRBV11-2
abundance: .
d_gene: TRBD1
j_gene: TRBJ2-7

CDR3aa: CSVARRGLGLNEQFF
CDR3nt: TGCAGCGTTGCCCGGAGGGGGCTGGGTCTGAATGAGCAGTTCTTC
v_gene: TRBV29-1
abundance: .
d_gene: .
j_gene: TRBJ2-1

CDR3aa: CATRPPNGREQYF
CDR3nt: TGTGCCACTCGACCGCCTAACGGGCGCGAGCAGTACTTC
v_gene: TRBV28
abundance: .
d_gene: .
j_gene: TRBJ2-7

CDR3aa: CASSDGTSGGSTDTQYF
CDR3nt: TGTGCCAGCAGTGACGGGACTAGCGGGGGAAGCACAGATACGCAGTATTTT
v_gene: TRBV6-4
abundance: many
d_gene: TRBD2
j_gene: TRBJ2-3

CDR3aa: CSVVPRLANEQFF
CDR3nt: TGCAGCGTTGTCCCCAGACTAGCCAATGAGCAGTTCTTC
v_gene: TRBV29-1
abundance: .
d_gene: TRBD2
j_gene: TRBJ2-1

CDR3aa: CASSPSMGASTGGYTF
CDR3nt: TGCGCCAGCAGCCCATCTATGGGGGCCTCCACAGGTGGCTACACCTTC
v_gene: TRBV5-1
abundance: .
d_gene: .
j_gene: TRBJ1-2

CDR3aa: CASSLRQGWDTEAFF
CDR3nt: TGTGCCAGCAGTCTCAGACAGGGGTGGGACACTGAAGCTTTCTTT
v_gene: TRBV28
abundance: .
d_gene: TRBD1
j_gene: TRBJ1-1

CDR3aa: CASSLADRELLTGELFF
CDR3nt: TGTGCCAGCAGCTTAGCGGACAGGGAGCTCTTAACCGGGGAGCTGTTTTTT
v_gene: TRBV7-6
abundance: few
d_gene: TRBD1
j_gene: TRBJ2-2

CDR3aa: CASSLVAGSGTGELFF
CDR3nt: TGTGCCAGCAGCCTCGTAGCAGGGAGCGGGACCGGGGAGCTGTTTTTT
v_gene: TRBV2
abundance: once
d_gene: .
j_gene: TRBJ2-2

CDR3aa: CATNAGTSGSGDTQYF
CDR3nt: TGTGCCACAAATGCCGGGACTAGCGGGAGTGGAGATACGCAGTATTTT
v_gene: TRBV10-3
abundance: .
d_gene: TRBD2
j_gene: TRBJ2-3

CDR3aa: CAWSVREGRWEQFF
CDR3nt: TGTGCCTGGAGTGTGCGGGAGGGCCGGTGGGAGCAGTTCTTC
v_gene: TRBV30
abundance: .
d_gene: TRBD2
j_gene: TRBJ2-1

CDR3aa: CASSIGGNYGYTF
CDR3nt: TGTGCCAGCAGCATAGGGGGCAACTATGGCTACACCTTC
v_gene: TRBV11-2
abundance: .
d_gene: TRBD1
j_gene: TRBJ1-2

CDR3aa: CSVAPTSTDTQYF
CDR3nt: TGCAGCGTTGCTCCCACTAGCACAGATACGCAGTATTTT
v_gene: TRBV29-1
abundance: .
d_gene: .
j_gene: TRBJ2-3

CDR3aa: CASSAGRSDEQYF
CDR3nt: TGTGCCAGCAGCGCTGGACGGTCCGACGAGCAGTACTTC
v_gene: TRBV5-5
abundance: many
d_gene: .
j_gene: TRBJ2-7

CDR3aa: CASSDSPSSGDTQYF
CDR3nt: TGTGCCAGCAGTGACTCACCTAGCTCTGGAGATACGCAGTATTTT
v_gene: TRBV6-4
abundance: many
d_gene: .
j_gene: TRBJ2-3

CDR3aa: CASSQHPRYGYTF
CDR3nt: TGTGCCAGCAGCCAGCATCCCCGGTATGGCTACACCTTC
v_gene: TRBV7-2
abundance: .
d_gene: .
j_gene: TRBJ1-2

CDR3aa: CASSLRAGTTSGSSGANVLTF
CDR3nt: TGTGCCAGCAGTCTCCGAGCCGGGACGACTAGCGGGAGCTCTGGGGCCAACGTCCTGACTTTC
v_gene: TRBV27
abundance: .
d_gene: TRBD2
j_gene: TRBJ2-6

CDR3aa: CASSLDGFLSYNEQFF
CDR3nt: TGTGCCAGCAGCTTAGACGGGTTCCTCTCCTACAATGAGCAGTTCTTC
v_gene: TRBV7-8
abundance: .
d_gene: .
j_gene: TRBJ2-1

CDR3aa: CASSLRVGELFF
CDR3nt: TGTGCCAGCAGCTTAAGGGTCGGGGAGCTGTTTTTT
v_gene: TRBV7-3
abundance: .
d_gene: .
j_gene: TRBJ2-2

CDR3aa: CSVEPQGASTEAFF
CDR3nt: TGCAGCGTTGAACCACAGGGGGCATCGACTGAAGCTTTCTTT
v_gene: TRBV29-1
abundance: few
d_gene: TRBD1
j_gene: TRBJ1-1

CDR3aa: CASSARTGGETQYF
CDR3nt: TGTGCCAGCAGCGCACGGACAGGGGGGGAGACCCAGTACTTC
v_gene: TRBV5-6
abundance: .
d_gene: TRBD1
j_gene: TRBJ2-5

CDR3aa: CASSLAGQGEKLFF
CDR3nt: TGCGCCAGCAGCTTGGCCGGACAGGGGGAAAAACTGTTTTTT
v_gene: TRBV5-1
abundance: .
d_gene: TRBD1
j_gene: TRBJ1-4

CDR3aa: CASSFQYNEQFF
CDR3nt: TGTGCCAGCAGCTTTCAGTACAATGAGCAGTTCTTC
v_gene: TRBV7-9
abundance: .
d_gene: .
j_gene: TRBJ2-1

CDR3aa: CASSIPGISNQYF
CDR3nt: TGTGCCAGTAGTATCCCTGGGATTTCGAATCAGTACTTC
v_gene: TRBV19
abundance: .
d_gene: .
j_gene: TRBJ2-7

CDR3aa: CASSFTWQGVYNEQFF
CDR3nt: TGTGCCAGCAGCTTTACATGGCAGGGGGTATACAATGAGCAGTTCTTC
v_gene: TRBV7-2
abundance: .
d_gene: TRBD1
j_gene: TRBJ2-1

CDR3aa: CASSIRDRGHEQYF
CDR3nt: TGCGCCAGCAGCATCCGGGACAGGGGGCACGAGCAGTACTTC
v_gene: TRBV5-1
abundance: .
d_gene: TRBD1
j_gene: TRBJ2-7